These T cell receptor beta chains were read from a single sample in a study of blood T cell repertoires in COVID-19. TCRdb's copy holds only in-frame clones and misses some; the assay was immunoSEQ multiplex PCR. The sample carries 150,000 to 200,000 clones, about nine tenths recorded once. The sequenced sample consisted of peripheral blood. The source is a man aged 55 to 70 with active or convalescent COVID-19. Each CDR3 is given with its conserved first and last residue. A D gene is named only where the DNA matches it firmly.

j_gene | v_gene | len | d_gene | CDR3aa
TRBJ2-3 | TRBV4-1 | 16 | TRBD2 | CASSLISGGRGDTQYF
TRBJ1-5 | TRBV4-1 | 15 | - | CASSQEWGGNQPQHF
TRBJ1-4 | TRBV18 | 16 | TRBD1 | CASSPLDRDTNEKLFF
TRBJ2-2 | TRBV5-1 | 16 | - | CASSLPRGQVVGELFF
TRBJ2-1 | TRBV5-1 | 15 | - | CASSLLAVTYNEQFF
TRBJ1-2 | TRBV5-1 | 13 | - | CASSLGTVFGYTF
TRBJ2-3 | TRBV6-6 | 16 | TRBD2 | CASRWTSGTSTDTQYF
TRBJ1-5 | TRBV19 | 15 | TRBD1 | CASRREGQGMQPQHF
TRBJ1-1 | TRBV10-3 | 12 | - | CAIRGENTEAFF
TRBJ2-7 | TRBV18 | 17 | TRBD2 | CASSLTSGGTKFYEQYF
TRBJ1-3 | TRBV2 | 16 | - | CASSEPAASSGNTIYF
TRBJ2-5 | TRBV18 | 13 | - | CASSPQEGETQYF
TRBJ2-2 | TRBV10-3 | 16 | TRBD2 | CAISDMSGRNTGELFF
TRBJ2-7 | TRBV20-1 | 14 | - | CSASPTGIAYEQYF
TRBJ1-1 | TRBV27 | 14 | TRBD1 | CASSLQDRDTEAFF
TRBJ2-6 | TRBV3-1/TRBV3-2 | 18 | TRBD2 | CASSQEVGGVSGANVLTF
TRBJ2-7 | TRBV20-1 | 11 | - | CSAQSTYEQYF
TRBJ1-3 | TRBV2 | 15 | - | CASSLQVLIGNTIYF
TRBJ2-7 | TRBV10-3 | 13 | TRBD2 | CAIEGTSGYEQYF
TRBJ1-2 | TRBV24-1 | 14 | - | CATSDPDGHWGYTF
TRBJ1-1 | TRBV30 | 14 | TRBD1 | CAWNRGLMDTEAFF
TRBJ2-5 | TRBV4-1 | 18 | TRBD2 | CASSRGFSGGSDQETQYF